These T cell receptor beta chains were read from a single sample in a study of PD-1 blockade in classical Hodgkin lymphoma. Generated by immunoSEQ multiplex PCR, the TCRdb table keeps only in-frame clones and is missing some. The profile shows about 110,000 clones, nearly 90% of them singletons. Here the sequenced sample was peripheral blood mononuclear cells (PBMCs), taken before the second cycle of nivolumab. These receptors were obtained from a human donor with classical Hodgkin lymphoma. Both conserved end residues are trimmed from each CDR3. Expanded clones get a size class; other rows say once, few or many, or leave the size out.

J: TRBJ1-2; V: TRBV6-6; size: .; CDR3: ASSYSLAYGYT
J: TRBJ2-7; V: TRBV2; size: .; CDR3: ASRRGRHEQY
J: TRBJ1-2; V: TRBV10-1; size: .; CDR3: ASSEGQANYGYT
J: TRBJ2-7; V: TRBV27; size: .; CDR3: ASSLRDRGYEQY
J: TRBJ1-2; V: TRBV5-1; size: .; CDR3: ASSWDTHYGYT
J: TRBJ2-3; V: TRBV28; size: .; CDR3: ASSFLLAGGATDTQY
J: .; V: TRBV5-1; size: .; CDR3: ASSWLDRGRDEQY
J: TRBJ1-1; V: TRBV15; size: .; CDR3: ATSTRDRGSTEAF
J: TRBJ2-1; V: TRBV28; size: .; CDR3: ASRGTGAFYNEQF
J: TRBJ2-1; V: TRBV5-1; size: .; CDR3: ASPNRGPVEQF
J: TRBJ2-1; V: TRBV7-6; size: .; CDR3: ASSLAGRYNEQF
J: TRBJ2-2; V: TRBV5-8; size: .; CDR3: ASGLGGNTGELF
J: TRBJ1-1; V: TRBV7-9; size: few; CDR3: ASSLGTTEAF
J: TRBJ2-7; V: TRBV5-4; size: .; CDR3: ASSLGQVRGEQY
J: TRBJ2-7; V: TRBV11-2; size: .; CDR3: ASSLVGGSPYEQY
J: TRBJ2-7; V: TRBV5-5; size: once; CDR3: ASSLGPPSYEQY
J: TRBJ2-3; V: TRBV7-4; size: .; CDR3: ASSSAGTDTQY
J: TRBJ2-5; V: TRBV4-2; size: .; CDR3: ASSHYEVQETQY
J: TRBJ1-2; V: TRBV7-2; size: .; CDR3: ASDKSSPNYGYT
J: TRBJ1-5; V: TRBV6-1; size: .; CDR3: ASSERGDQPQH
J: TRBJ2-1; V: TRBV6-5; size: .; CDR3: ASSYGRYPYNEQF
J: TRBJ2-1; V: TRBV9; size: .; CDR3: ASSPINNEQF
J: TRBJ1-4; V: TRBV28; size: .; CDR3: ASSFPQGGTNEKLF
J: TRBJ2-7; V: TRBV15; size: .; CDR3: ATSSGTGPEAYEQY
J: TRBJ2-6; V: TRBV19; size: .; CDR3: ASRPGGSGANVLT
J: TRBJ2-7; V: TRBV5-1; size: .; CDR3: ASSLDRGLSYEQY
J: TRBJ2-1; V: TRBV19; size: once; CDR3: ASSRLSGRSLDEQF
J: TRBJ2-7; V: TRBV7-2; size: .; CDR3: ASTLGRRRGNEQY
J: TRBJ1-3; V: TRBV9; size: .; CDR3: ASSVDSPNSGNTIY
J: TRBJ2-7; V: TRBV5-1; size: .; CDR3: ASSPSGISYEQY
J: TRBJ1-1; V: TRBV5-4; size: .; CDR3: ASSPGKGSINTEAF
J: TRBJ2-7; V: TRBV6-5; size: .; CDR3: ASRRSLAGDYEQY
J: TRBJ1-1; V: TRBV5-6; size: .; CDR3: ASSLEAANTEAF
J: TRBJ1-2; V: TRBV19; size: .; CDR3: ASTPRGNMGSDGYT
J: TRBJ2-7; V: TRBV11-2; size: .; CDR3: ASSLGPGLAGSLNEQY
J: TRBJ1-4; V: TRBV18; size: .; CDR3: ASSINEKLF
J: TRBJ2-5; V: TRBV28; size: .; CDR3: ASSSDRGHQETQY
J: TRBJ2-3; V: TRBV2; size: once; CDR3: ASRRPDTQY
J: TRBJ1-1; V: TRBV9; size: .; CDR3: ASSVNIPGVGTEAF
J: TRBJ1-5; V: TRBV6-5; size: .; CDR3: ASSYSFGGGQPQH
J: TRBJ1-1; V: TRBV5-4; size: .; CDR3: ASTLDSSLNTEAF
J: TRBJ2-5; V: TRBV10-3; size: once; CDR3: AISDRQYQETQY
J: TRBJ1-5; V: TRBV2; size: .; CDR3: ASSEYKYSNQPQH
J: TRBJ2-3; V: TRBV7-9; size: .; CDR3: ASSLGVQDTDTQY
J: TRBJ2-7; V: TRBV29-1; size: few; CDR3: SVPGTDAYEQY
J: TRBJ2-7; V: TRBV30; size: .; CDR3: AWSRQGPYEQY
J: TRBJ1-1; V: TRBV19; size: .; CDR3: ASSTSRGARGTEAF
J: TRBJ2-7; V: TRBV28; size: .; CDR3: ASGLQFYEQY
J: TRBJ2-6; V: TRBV28; size: .; CDR3: ASSLTARVLT
J: TRBJ2-2; V: TRBV6-1; size: .; CDR3: ASSERPLWANTGELF
J: TRBJ2-5; V: TRBV4-2; size: .; CDR3: ASSQDIREETQY
J: TRBJ2-3; V: TRBV19; size: .; CDR3: ASSILAGLTDTQY
J: TRBJ2-7; V: TRBV6-5; size: .; CDR3: ASSYYRGSYEQY
J: TRBJ2-7; V: TRBV5-6; size: .; CDR3: ASSFSYEQY
J: TRBJ2-5; V: TRBV11-2; size: .; CDR3: ASSLVGFQETQY
J: TRBJ1-1; V: TRBV6-5; size: few; CDR3: ASSSPTGGSTEAF
J: TRBJ1-4; V: TRBV18; size: .; CDR3: ASSPLGQVEKLF
J: TRBJ2-1; V: TRBV9; size: .; CDR3: ASSVERTSGHNEQF
J: TRBJ1-1; V: TRBV30; size: few; CDR3: AWSRWTSGAF